These T cell receptor beta chains were read from a single sample in a study of control samples from healthy donors and cancer patients. Libraries were prepared by immunoSEQ multiplex PCR; TCRdb keeps only in-frame clonotypes and omits some of them. Among about 250,000 clones listed, roughly 87% were seen once. Material: PBMCs. These receptor sequences come from an older woman with lung cancer. Each CDR3 is given without its conserved first and last residue.

CDR3	V	J
ASSERQGAGGEAF	TRBV6-1	TRBJ1-1
ASSFSVQNTEAF	TRBV5-1	TRBJ1-1
ASRGDSNYGYT	TRBV2	TRBJ1-2
ASSLEGSYEQY	TRBV5-1	TRBJ2-7
ASSMTASYEQY	TRBV5-5	TRBJ2-7
ATGPGGLYEQY	TRBV7-9	TRBJ2-7
ASSGDGRENTEAF	TRBV9	TRBJ1-1
ASSPRNRGAGELF	TRBV5-1	TRBJ2-2
ASSYSFRTNQPQH	TRBV6-5	TRBJ1-5
ASSLGGTGTDTQY	TRBV5-1	TRBJ2-3
ASSLKGSGRRSYEQY	TRBV7-3	TRBJ2-7
ASRGGQANQPQH	TRBV19	TRBJ1-5
ASSFETGDGYT	TRBV7-3	TRBJ1-2
ASSLRPAGGEQF	TRBV7-3	TRBJ2-1
ASTPSGYTTDTQY	TRBV21-1	TRBJ2-3
ASSFGAAGTEAF	TRBV11-2	TRBJ1-1
ASSISSGSSDTQY	TRBV5-1	TRBJ2-3
ASSFLAGGPDEQY	TRBV5-8	TRBJ2-7
SPGNTEAF	TRBV20-1	TRBJ1-1
ASNLIPPGQSNQPQH	TRBV5-1	TRBJ1-5
ASSVTGTGNTIY	TRBV9	TRBJ1-3
ASSRSPRLSTDTQY	TRBV7-7	TRBJ2-3
ASSFGQGTDTQY	TRBV5-1	TRBJ2-3
ASSQEDRGKDTQY	TRBV7-9	TRBJ2-3
ATTRERSYNEQF	TRBV2	TRBJ2-1
ASSQGDGHNEKLF	TRBV3-1/TRBV3-2	TRBJ1-4
ASSPPGRLAGEETQY	TRBV18	TRBJ2-5
AWSVPQGNGEKLF	TRBV30	TRBJ1-4
ASSFLAGGEAGELF	TRBV11-2	TRBJ2-2
ASSVDSRNTEAF	TRBV9	TRBJ1-1